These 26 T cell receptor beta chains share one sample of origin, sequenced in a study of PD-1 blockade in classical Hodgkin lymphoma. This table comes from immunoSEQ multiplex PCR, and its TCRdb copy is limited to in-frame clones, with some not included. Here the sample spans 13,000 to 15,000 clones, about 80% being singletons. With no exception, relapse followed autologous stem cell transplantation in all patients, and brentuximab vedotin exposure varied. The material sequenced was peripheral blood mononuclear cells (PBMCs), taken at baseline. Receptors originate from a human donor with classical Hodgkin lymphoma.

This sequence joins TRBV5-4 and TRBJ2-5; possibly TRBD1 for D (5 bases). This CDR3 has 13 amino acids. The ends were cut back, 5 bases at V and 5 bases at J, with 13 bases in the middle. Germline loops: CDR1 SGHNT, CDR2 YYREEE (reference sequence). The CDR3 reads CASSWVAGETQYF. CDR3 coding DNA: TGTGCCAGCAGTTGGGTGGCAGGGGAGACCCAGTACTTC.

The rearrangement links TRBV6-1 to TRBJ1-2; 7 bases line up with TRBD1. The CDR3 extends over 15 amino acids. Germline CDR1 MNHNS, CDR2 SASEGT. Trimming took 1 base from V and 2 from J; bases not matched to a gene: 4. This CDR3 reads CASSEVLTGNYGYTF. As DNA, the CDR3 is TGTGCCAGCAGTGAAGTTTTGACAGGGAACTATGGCTACACCTTC.

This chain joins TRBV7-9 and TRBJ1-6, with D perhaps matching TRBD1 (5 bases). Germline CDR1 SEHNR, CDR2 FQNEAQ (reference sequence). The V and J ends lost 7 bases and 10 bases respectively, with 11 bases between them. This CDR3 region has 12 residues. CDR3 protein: CASNPGYSPLHF. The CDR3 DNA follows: TGTGCCAGCAACCCAGGGTACTCACCCCTCCACTTT.

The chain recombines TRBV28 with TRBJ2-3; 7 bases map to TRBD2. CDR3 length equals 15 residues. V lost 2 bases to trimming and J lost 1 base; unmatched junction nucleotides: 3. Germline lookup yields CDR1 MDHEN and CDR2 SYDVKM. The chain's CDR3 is CASSLIRGGTDTQYF. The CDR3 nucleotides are TGTGCCAGCAGTTTAATACGGGGGGGCACAGATACGCAGTATTTT.

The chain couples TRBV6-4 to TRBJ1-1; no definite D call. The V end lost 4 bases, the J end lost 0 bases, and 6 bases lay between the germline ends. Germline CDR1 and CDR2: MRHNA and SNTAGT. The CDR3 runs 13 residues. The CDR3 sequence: CASSVSMNTEAFF. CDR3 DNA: TGTGCCAGCAGTGTTTCGATGAACACTGAAGCTTTCTTT.

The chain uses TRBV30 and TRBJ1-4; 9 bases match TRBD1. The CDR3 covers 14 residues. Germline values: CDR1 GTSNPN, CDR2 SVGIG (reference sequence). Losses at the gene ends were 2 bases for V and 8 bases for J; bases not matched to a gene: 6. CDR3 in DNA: TGTGCCTGGAGTTCCGGGACAGGGTTCGAAAAACTGTTTTTT. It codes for CAWSSGTGFEKLFF.

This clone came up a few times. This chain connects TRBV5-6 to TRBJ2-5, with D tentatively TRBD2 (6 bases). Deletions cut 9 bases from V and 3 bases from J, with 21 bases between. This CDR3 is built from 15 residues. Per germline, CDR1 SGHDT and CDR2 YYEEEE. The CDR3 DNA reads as TGTGCCACCACGGTTGCACGACGCGGGAAAGAGACCCAGTACTTC. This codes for CATTVARRGKETQYF.

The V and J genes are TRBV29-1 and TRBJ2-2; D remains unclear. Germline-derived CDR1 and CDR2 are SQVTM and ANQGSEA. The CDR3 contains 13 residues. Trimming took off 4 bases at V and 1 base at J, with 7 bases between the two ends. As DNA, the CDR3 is TGCAGCGTTGCTTTTCAGAACACCGGGGAGCTGTTTTTT. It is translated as CSVAFQNTGELFF.

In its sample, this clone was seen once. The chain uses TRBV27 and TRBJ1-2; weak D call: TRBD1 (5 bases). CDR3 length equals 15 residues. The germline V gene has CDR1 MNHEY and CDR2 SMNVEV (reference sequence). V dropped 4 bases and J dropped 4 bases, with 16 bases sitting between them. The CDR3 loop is CASSSILGQIYGYTF. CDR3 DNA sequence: TGTGCCAGCAGTTCGATTCTGGGGCAGATCTATGGCTACACCTTC.

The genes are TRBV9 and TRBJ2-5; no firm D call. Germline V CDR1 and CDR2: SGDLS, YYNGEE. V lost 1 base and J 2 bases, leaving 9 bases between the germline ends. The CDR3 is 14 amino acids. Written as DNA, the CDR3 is TGTGCCAGCAGCGTAACCACTACACAAGAGACCCAGTACTTC. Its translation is CASSVTTTQETQYF.

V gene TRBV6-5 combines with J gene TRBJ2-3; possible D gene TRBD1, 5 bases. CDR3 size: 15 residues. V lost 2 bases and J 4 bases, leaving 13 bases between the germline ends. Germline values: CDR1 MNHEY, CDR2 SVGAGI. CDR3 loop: CASSYQGSVADTQYF. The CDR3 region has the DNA TGTGCCAGCAGTTACCAGGGTAGTGTCGCAGATACGCAGTATTTT.

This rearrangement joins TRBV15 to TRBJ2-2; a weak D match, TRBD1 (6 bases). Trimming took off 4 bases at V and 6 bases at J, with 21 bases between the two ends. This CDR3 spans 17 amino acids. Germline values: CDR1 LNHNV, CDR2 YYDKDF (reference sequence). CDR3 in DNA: TGTGCCACCAGCACCTGGACGGTAGGGGACATCGCCGGGGAGCTGTTTTTT. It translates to CATSTWTVGDIAGELFF.

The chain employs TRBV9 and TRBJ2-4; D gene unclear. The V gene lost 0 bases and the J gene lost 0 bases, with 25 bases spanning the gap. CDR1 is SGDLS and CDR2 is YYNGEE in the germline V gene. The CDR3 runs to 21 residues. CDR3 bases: TGTGCCAGCAGCGTAGCTACACCTCTGGTATTCCGGGCCCCAGCCAAAAACATTCAGTACTTC. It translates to CASSVATPLVFRAPAKNIQYF. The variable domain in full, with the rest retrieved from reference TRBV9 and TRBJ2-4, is DSGVTQTPKHLITATGQRVTLRCSPRSGDLSVYWYQQSLDQGLQFLIQYYNGEERAKGNILERFSAQQFPDLHSELNLSSLELGDSALYFCASSVATPLVFRAPAKNIQYFGAGTRLSVL.

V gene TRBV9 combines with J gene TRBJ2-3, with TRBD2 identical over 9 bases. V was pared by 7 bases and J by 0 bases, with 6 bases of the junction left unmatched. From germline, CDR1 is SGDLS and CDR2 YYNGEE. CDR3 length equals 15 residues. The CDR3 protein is CASAGGSHSTDTQYF. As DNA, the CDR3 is TGTGCCAGCGCGGGGGGGTCCCATAGCACAGATACGCAGTATTTT.

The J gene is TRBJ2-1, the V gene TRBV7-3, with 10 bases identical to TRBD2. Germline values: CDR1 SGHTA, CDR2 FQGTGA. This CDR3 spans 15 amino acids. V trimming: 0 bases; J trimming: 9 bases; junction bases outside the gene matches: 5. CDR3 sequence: CASSLTSGGAAEQFF. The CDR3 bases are TGTGCCAGCAGCTTAACGAGCGGGGGGGCCGCTGAGCAGTTCTTC. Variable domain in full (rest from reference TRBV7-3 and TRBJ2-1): GAGVSQTPSNKVTEKGKYVELRCDPISGHTALYWYRQSLGQGPEFLIYFQGTGAADDSGLPNDRFFAVRPEGSVSTLKIQRTERGDSAVYLCASSLTSGGAAEQFFGPGTRLTVL.

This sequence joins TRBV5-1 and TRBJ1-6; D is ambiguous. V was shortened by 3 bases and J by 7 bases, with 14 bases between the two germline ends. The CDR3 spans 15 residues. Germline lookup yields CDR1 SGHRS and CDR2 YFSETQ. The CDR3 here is CASSSSAALNSPLHF. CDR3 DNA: TGCGCCAGCAGCTCATCAGCGGCACTAAATTCACCCCTCCACTTT.

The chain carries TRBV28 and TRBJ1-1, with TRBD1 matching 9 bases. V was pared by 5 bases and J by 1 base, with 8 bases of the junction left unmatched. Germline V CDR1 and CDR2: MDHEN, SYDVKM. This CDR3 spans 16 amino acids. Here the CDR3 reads CASSENRDRENTEAFF. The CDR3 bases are TGTGCCAGCAGTGAAAACCGGGACAGGGAGAACACTGAAGCTTTCTTT.

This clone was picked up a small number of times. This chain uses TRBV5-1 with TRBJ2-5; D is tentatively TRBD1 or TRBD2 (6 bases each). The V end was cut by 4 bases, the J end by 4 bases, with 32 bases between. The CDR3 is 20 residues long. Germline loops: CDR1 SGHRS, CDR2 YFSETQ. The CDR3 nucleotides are TGCGCCAGCAGCCCTCCCTGGGGGGCAGCGTCGGTATATTTGGGAGAGACCCAGTACTTC. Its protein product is CASSPPWGAASVYLGETQYF.

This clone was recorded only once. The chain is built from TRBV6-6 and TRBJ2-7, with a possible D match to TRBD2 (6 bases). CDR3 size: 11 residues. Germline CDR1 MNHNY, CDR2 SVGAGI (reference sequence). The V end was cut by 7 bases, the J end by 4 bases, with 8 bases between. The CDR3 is CASTRGYEQYF. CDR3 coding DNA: TGTGCCAGCACCCGGGGGTACGAGCAGTACTTC.

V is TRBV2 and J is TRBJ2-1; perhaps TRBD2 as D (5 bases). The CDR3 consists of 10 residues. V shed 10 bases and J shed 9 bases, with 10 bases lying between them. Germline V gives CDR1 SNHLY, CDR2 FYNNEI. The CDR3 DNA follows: TGTGCCACCCTAGCCGGTGAGCAGTTCTTC. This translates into CATLAGEQFF. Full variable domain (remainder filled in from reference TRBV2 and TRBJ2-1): EPEVTQTPSHQVTQMGQEVILRCVPISNHLYFYWYRQILGQKVEFLVSFYNNEISEKSEIFDDQFSVERPDGSNFTLKIRSTKLEDSAMYFCATLAGEQFFGPGTRLTVL.

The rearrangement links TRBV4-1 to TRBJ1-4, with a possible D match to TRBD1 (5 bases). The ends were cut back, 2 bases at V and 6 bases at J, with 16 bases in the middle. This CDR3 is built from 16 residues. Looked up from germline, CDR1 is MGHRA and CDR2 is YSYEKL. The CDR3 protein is CASSQMGGTPYEKLFF. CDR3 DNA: TGCGCCAGCAGCCAAATGGGCGGGACTCCGTATGAAAAACTGTTTTTT.

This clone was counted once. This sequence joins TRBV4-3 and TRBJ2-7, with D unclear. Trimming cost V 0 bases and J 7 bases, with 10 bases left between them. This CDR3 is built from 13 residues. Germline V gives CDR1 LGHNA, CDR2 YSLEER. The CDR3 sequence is CASSQDTLWEQYF. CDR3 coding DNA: TGCGCCAGCAGCCAAGATACGTTATGGGAGCAGTACTTC.

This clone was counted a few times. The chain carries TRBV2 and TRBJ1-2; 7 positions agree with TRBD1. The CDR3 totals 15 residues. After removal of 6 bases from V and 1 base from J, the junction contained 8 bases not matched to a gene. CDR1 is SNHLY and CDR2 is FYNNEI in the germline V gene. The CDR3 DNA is TGTGCCAGCAGGCCCGGGACAGCCAATAACTATGGCTACACCTTC. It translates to CASRPGTANNYGYTF.

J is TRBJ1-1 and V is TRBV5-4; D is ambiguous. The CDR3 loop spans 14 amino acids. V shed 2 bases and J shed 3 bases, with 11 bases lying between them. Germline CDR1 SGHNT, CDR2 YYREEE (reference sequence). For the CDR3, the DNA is TGTGCCAGCAGCTTCATCTCTCAGGACACTGAAGCTTTCTTT. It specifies CASSFISQDTEAFF.

The CDR3 nucleotides are TGTGCCAGCAGTCGGGGTTGGGACCTCCACTTT. Translated, it gives CASSRGWDLHF. The chain couples TRBV28 to TRBJ1-6; D not certain. The CDR3 length is 11 residues. Germline lookup yields CDR1 MDHEN and CDR2 SYDVKM. Trimming left V 5 bases short and J 15 bases short, with 11 bases between.

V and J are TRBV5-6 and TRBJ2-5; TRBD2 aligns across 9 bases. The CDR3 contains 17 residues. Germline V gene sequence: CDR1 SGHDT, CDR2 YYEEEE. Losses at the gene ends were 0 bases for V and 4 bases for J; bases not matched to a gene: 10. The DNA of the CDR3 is TGTGCCAGCAGCTTGGCCCTAGCGGGGAAATCGGGAGAGACCCAGTACTTC. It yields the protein CASSLALAGKSGETQYF. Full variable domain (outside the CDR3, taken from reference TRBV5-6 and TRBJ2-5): DAGVTQSPTHLIKTRGQQVTLRCSPKSGHDTVSWYQQALGQGPQFIFQYYEEEERQRGNFPDRFSGHQFPNYSSELNVNALLLGDSALYLCASSLALAGKSGETQYFGPGTRLLVL.